The source of this T cell receptor beta chain is a study of blood T cell repertoires in COVID-19. This clone was seen a few times. The germline V gene has CDR1 MNHEY and CDR2 SVGEGT. The CDR3 has 14 amino acids. V lost 5 bases and J lost 8; bases outside the gene matches: 7. Authors' analysis steps: Estimation of nucleated cell counts relied on the amplification of reference gene primers. Generated by immunoSEQ multiplex PCR, the TCRdb table keeps only in-frame clones and is missing some. The V and J calls and clone size come from that table; D and trimming were worked out from the DNA. The data show approximately 670,000 clones, 70% to 90% seen once.

This TCR derives from a woman between 18 and 29 years old with acute or convalescent COVID-19. Sequencing input: peripheral blood. V gene TRBV6-2 or TRBV6-3 combines with J gene TRBJ2-1; 9 bases agree with TRBD2. The CDR3 DNA reads TGTGCCAGCAGTACCAGCGGGGGGCCCGATGAGCAGTTCTTC. Translated, it gives CASSTSGGPDEQFF.